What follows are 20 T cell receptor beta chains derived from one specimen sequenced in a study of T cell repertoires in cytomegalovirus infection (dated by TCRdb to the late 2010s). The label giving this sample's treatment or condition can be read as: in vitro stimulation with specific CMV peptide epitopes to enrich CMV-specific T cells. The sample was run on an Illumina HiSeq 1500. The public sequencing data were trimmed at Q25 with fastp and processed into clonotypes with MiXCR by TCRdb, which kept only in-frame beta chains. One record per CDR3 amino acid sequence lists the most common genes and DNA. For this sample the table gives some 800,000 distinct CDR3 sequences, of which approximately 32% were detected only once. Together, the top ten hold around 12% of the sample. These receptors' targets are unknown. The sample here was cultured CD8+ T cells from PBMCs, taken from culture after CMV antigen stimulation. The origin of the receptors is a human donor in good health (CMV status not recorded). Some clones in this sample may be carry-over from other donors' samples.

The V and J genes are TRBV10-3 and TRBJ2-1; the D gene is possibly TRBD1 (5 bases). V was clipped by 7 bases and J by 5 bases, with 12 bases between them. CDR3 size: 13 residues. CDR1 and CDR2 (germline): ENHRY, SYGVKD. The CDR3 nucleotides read TGTGCCATCACCAGGGTTAACGACAATGAGCAGTTCTTC. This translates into CAITRVNDNEQFF.

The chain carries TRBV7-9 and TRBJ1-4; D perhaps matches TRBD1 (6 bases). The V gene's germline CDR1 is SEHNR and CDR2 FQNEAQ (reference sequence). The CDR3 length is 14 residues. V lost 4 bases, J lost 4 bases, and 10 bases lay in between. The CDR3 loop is CASSSGGSNEKLFF. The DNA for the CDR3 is TGTGCCAGCAGCTCGGGGGGCAGTAATGAAAAACTGTTTTTT. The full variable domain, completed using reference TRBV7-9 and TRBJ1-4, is DTGVSQNPRHKITKRGQNVTFRCDPISEHNRLYWYRQTLGQGPEFLTYFQNEAQLEKSRLLSDRFSAERPKGSFSTLEIQRTEQGDSAMYLCASSSGGSNEKLFFGSGTQLSVL.

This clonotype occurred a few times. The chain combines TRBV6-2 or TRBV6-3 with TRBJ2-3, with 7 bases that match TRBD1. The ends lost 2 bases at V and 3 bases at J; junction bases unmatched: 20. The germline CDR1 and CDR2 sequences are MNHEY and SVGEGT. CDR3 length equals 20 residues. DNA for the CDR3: TGTGCCAGCAGTTACGATTCCTCCGGGACAGCCGATCCGTCAACAGATACGCAGTATTTT. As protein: CASSYDSSGTADPSTDTQYF.

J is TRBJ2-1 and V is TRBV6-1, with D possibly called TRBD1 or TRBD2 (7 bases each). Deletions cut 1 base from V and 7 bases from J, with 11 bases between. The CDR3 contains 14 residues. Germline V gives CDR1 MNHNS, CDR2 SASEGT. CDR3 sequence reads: CASSEGQGGNEQFF. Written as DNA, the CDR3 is TGTGCCAGCAGTGAAGGCCAGGGGGGGAATGAGCAGTTCTTC.

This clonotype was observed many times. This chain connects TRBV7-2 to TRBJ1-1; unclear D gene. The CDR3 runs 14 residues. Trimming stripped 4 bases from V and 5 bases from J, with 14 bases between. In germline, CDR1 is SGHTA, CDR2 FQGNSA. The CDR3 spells CASSYAGRRTEAFF. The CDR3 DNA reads TGTGCCAGCAGCTACGCTGGGAGACGGACTGAAGCTTTCTTT.

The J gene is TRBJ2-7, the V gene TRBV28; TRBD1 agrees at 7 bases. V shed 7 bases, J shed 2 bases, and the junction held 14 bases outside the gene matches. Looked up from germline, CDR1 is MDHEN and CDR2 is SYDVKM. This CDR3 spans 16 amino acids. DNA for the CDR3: TGTGCCAGCAATTCCCTCAGACAGGGCGCGGCCTACGAGCAGTACGTC. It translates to CASNSLRQGAAYEQYV.

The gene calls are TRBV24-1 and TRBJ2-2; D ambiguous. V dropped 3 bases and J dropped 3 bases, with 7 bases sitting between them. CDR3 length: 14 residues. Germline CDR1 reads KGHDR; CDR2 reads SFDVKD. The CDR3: CATSDPHDTGELFF. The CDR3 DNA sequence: TGTGCCACCAGTGATCCTCACGACACCGGGGAGCTGTTTTTT.

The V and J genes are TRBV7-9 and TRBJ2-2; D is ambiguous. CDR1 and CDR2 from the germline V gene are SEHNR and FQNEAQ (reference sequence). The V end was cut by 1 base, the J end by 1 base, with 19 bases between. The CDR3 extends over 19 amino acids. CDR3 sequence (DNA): TGTGCCAGCAGCTTAGGCTACGGGTCACCCCAACAGAACACCGGGGAGCTGTTTTTT. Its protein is CASSLGYGSPQQNTGELFF. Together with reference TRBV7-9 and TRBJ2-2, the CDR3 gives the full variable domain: DTGVSQNPRHKITKRGQNVTFRCDPISEHNRLYWYRQTLGQGPEFLTYFQNEAQLEKSRLLSDRFSAERPKGSFSTLEIQRTEQGDSAMYLCASSLGYGSPQQNTGELFFGEGSRLTVL.

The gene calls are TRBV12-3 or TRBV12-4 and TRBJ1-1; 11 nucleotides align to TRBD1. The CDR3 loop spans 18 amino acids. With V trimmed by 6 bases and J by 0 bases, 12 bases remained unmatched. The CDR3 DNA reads TGTGCCAGCAGCTCGGACAGGGGGCAATTGTTCATGAACACTGAAGCTTTCTTT. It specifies CASSSDRGQLFMNTEAFF.

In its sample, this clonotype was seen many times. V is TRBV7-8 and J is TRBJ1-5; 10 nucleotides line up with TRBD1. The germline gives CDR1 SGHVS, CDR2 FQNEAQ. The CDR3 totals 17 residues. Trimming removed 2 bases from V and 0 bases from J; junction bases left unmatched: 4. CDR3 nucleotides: TGTGCCAGCAGCTTAAGGGGACAGGGGTATAGCAATCAGCCCCAGCATTTT. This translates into CASSLRGQGYSNQPQHF.

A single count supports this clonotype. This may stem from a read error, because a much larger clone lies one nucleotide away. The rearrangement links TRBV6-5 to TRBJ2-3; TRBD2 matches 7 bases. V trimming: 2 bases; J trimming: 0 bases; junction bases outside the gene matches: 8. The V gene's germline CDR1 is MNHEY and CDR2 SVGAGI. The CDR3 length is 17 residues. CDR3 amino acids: CASSYRGLVGSTDTQYF. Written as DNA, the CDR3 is TGTGCCAGCAGTTACCGTGGACTAGTGGGAAGCACAGATACGCAGTATTTT.

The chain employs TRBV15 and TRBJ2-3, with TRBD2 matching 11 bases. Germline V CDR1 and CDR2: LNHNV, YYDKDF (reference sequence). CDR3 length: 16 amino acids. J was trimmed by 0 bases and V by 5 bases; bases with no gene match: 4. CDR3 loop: CATSDWTSGSTDTQYF. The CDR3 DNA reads TGTGCCACCAGCGATTGGACTAGCGGGAGCACAGATACGCAGTATTTT.

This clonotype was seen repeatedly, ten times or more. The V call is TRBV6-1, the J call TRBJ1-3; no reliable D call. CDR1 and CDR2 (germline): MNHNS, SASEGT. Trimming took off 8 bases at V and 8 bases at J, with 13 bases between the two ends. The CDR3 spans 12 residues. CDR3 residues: CASEWQYDTIYF. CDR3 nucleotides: TGTGCCAGCGAATGGCAGTACGACACCATATATTTT.

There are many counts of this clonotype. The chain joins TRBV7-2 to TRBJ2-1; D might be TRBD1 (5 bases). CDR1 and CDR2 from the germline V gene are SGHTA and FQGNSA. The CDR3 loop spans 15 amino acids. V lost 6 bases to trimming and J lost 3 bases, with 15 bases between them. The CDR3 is CASRPQGFGYNEQFF. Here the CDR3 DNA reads TGTGCCAGCAGGCCGCAGGGATTTGGCTACAATGAGCAGTTCTTC.

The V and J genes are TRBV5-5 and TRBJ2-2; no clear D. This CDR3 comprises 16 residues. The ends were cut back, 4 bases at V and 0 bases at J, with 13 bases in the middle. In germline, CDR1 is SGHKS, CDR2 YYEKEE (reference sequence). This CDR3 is CASSPVADSNTGELFF. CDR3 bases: TGTGCCAGCAGCCCCGTGGCAGACTCGAACACCGGGGAGCTGTTTTTT.

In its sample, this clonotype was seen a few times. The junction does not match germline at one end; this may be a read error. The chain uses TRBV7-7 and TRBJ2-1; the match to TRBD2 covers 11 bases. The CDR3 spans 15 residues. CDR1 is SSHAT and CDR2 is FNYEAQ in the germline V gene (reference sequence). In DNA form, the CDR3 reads TGTGCTAGCAGCGTAGGGACTAGCGGCCTCAATGAGCAGTTCTTC. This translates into CASSVGTSGLNEQFF.

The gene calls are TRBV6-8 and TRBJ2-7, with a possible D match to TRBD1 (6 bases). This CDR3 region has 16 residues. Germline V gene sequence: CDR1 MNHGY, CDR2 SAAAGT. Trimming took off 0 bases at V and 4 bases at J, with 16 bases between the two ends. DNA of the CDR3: TGTGCCAGCAGTTACTCAGATAAGGGACACGGATACGAGCAGTACGTC. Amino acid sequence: CASSYSDKGHGYEQYV.

CDR3: CASSQDVNRGDYEQYF. In DNA form, the CDR3 reads TGTGCCAGCAGCCAAGATGTCAACAGGGGAGACTACGAGCAGTACTTC. V is TRBV4-2 and J is TRBJ2-7; 7 bases match TRBD1. The CDR3 totals 16 residues. CDR1 is LGHNA and CDR2 is YNFKEQ in the germline V gene. V lost 0 bases, J lost 3 bases, and 8 bases stayed unmatched.

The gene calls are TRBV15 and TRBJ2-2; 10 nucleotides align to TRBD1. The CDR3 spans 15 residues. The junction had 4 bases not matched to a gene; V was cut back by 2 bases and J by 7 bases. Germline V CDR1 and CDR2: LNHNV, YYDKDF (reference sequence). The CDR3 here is CATSRTGTGDGELFF. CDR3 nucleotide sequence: TGTGCCACCAGCAGAACCGGGACAGGGGACGGGGAGCTGTTTTTT. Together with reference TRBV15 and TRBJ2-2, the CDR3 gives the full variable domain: DAMVIQNPRYQVTQFGKPVTLSCSQTLNHNVMYWYQQKSSQAPKLLFHYYDKDFNNEADTPDNFQSRRPNTSFCFLDIRSPGLGDTAMYLCATSRTGTGDGELFFGEGSRLTVL.

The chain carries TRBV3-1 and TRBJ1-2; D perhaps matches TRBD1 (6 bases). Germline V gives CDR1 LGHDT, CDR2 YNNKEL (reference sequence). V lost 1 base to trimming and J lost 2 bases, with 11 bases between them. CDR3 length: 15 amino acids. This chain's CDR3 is CASSQVFQGNYGYTF. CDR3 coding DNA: TGTGCCAGCAGCCAAGTTTTCCAGGGGAACTATGGCTACACCTTC.